This T cell receptor (beta chain) emerged from a study of blood T cell repertoires in COVID-19. In the study overall: From the United States, Italy and Spain came samples of acute and convalescent COVID-19. From T cells, B-cell-depleted T cells, or PBMCs came the material, which was cDNA or gDNA.

The V end was cut by 3 bases, the J end by 2 bases, with 10 bases between. Per germline, CDR1 LNHDA and CDR2 SQIVND (reference sequence). The CDR3 consists of 14 residues. In the original analysis: The assay estimated nucleated cells by amplifying reference gene primers. Generated by immunoSEQ multiplex PCR, the TCRdb table keeps only in-frame clones and is missing some. The DNA was the basis for D and trimming; V, J and clone size are from that table. This table has more than 90,000 clones, 70% to 85% appearing once. The material sequenced was peripheral blood. The clonotype originates from a man between 50 and 59 years old with acute or convalescent COVID-19. The chain is built from TRBV19 and TRBJ1-2; D is undetermined. CDR3 in DNA: TGTGCCAGTAGTATTAGTCACCAAAACTATGGCTACACCTTC. Its translation: CASSISHQNYGYTF.